Sequencing of this T cell receptor beta chain was carried out in a study of T cells in Graves' hyperthyroidism and ophthalmopathy (dated by TCRdb to about 2019). About the investigation overall: Peripheral blood samples were taken at the time of initial diagnosis, prior to any treatment. To identify TCR V-J signatures that set the groups apart, the researchers used a discovery cohort of 100 patients, made up of 43 with Graves' ophthalmopathy and approximately 57 with stable Graves' hyperthyroidism. Prospective prediction of ophthalmopathy was tested in an independent validation cohort of 18 to 20 hyperthyroidism patients and 15 to 17 patients who later progressed to ophthalmopathy. For training and testing, the 100 or so patients in the discovery cohort were randomly divided in a 7:3 ratio. In addition, the study compared T-cell repertoires in thyroid tissue and in blood from five or six Graves' hyperthyroidism patients. Once sampling was done, hyperthyroidism patients were given methimazole at a starting dose of 30 mg daily, whereas ophthalmopathy patients were given high-dose intravenous methylprednisolone. The paper describes TCR Vbeta CDR3 sequencing of 120 to 150 peripheral blood samples, made up of some 40 ophthalmopathy patients, some 80 hyperthyroidism patients and 17 progressor patients. The paper as a whole reports these results and caveats: Most expanded thyroid clonotypes (frequency above 0.001) were also detected in blood, a finding suggesting that blood repertoires may reflect thyroid immune responses. In validation, the model predicted progression to ophthalmopathy with 60% to 71% sensitivity and roughly 75% specificity, a median of roughly seven months before onset. Sample size was not statistically predetermined, and blinding of investigators to group allocation was not performed. Ophthalmopathy was separated from stable hyperthyroidism by a 13 V-J signature model, with around 90% sensitivity and about 81% specificity obtained in cross-validation and 80%/75% obtained in testing.

Trimming takes 4 bases off V and 4 bases off J; junction bases not matched to a gene: 6. The germline V gene (reference sequence) supplies CDR1 SGHNT and CDR2 YYREEE. CDR3 length: 15 amino acids, cysteine to phenylalanine. The sequence is cut down to CDR3 DNA, 45 bases in frame from base 1. The TCR beta CDR3 regions were amplified from the RNA transcripts. A first-round RT-PCR of the TCR CDR3 used the HTBI primer set with the Qiagen OneStep RT-PCR kit. The libraries were constructed in a second round of multiplex PCR and then size-selected and purified. Paired-end sequencing of the libraries was performed with 100 bp reads on an Illumina HiSeq2000. For the original study's pipeline: SOAPnuke was used to process the raw data, with reads discarded if the reads contained adapters or uncalled bases, had a mean Phred below 15, or lacked an exact constant-primer or identifier match. COPE v1.2.5 was used to merge the high-quality paired reads, and each unique nucleotide sequence was defined as a clonotype. Clonotypes were aligned to IMGT TRBV, TRBD and TRBJ reference segments using MiTCR v1.1. Only V-J combinations with frequency above 0.0001, covering 99% to 99.2% of repertoires, were analysed. A TCS score was defined as the ratio between F50 (clonal expansion) and ExV (chaos), using BLOSUM62-based TCRdist between CDR3 peptides within each V-J. Welch's t-statistics and random forest reduced fewer than 600 V-J features to 13, which were used in a naive Bayes classifier (R e1071). TCRdb itself trimmed the public reads at Q25 with fastp, ran MiXCR and retained productive beta chains. CDR3 protein sequences are deduplicated, and each keeps its most common genes and DNA. These V and J calls rely on TCRdb rather than the paper's analysis. For this sample the table gives under 450,000 distinct CDR3 sequences, of which 15% to 19% were detected only once. Approximately 7.5% of the sample comes from the top ten.

Concerning this clonotype: It lacks a known antigen. Base qualities are missing; no much larger clone stands one base away.

Graves' hyperthyroidism was defined as stable when no progression to ophthalmopathy occurred over 18 months of follow-up. Hyperthyroidism patients were aged 18 to 65 years and newly diagnosed, with disease duration of less than 2 months. Patients with uncontrolled infections, other autoimmune diseases, pregnancy or lactation were excluded. Diagnoses relied on clinical symptoms, serum thyroxine and TRAb, thyroid ultrasound and orbital computed tomography. PBMCs were separated from approximately 10 ml of fresh peripheral blood using Ficoll-Paque density gradient centrifugation. Trizol reagent was used to extract total RNA, and RNA quality was then checked on an Agilent 2100 Bioanalyzer.

Recombination linked TRBV5-4 to TRBJ2-7; the junction holds 12 bases that match TRBD2. The specimen sequenced was blood. The sequence derives from a woman aged 18-29 years with Graves' hyperthyroidism. The nucleotide sequence is given as TGTGCCAGCAGCGCAGCCGGGACTAGCGGGTACGAGCAGTACTTC. It specifies CASSAAGTSGYEQYF.